What follows are 23 T cell receptor beta chains derived from one specimen sequenced in a study of naive and memory T cell subsets. TCR cDNA received a 3' ligated oligonucleotide that carried a UMI. Ligated cDNA underwent four rounds of PCR with nested alpha and beta constant region primers and SP2. TCRdb processed the 5' RACE reads anew with MiXCR; each CDR3 protein has one entry. The sample has about 48,000 distinct CDR3 sequences, about 4.5% seen once; the top ten hold 0.75% to 0.9%. The source is a female donor in good health.

Many counts were recorded for this clonotype. The genes are TRBV28 and TRBJ2-1, with D possibly being TRBD2 (6 bases). The germline V gene has CDR1 MDHEN and CDR2 SYDVKM. V dropped 4 bases and J dropped 1 base, with 14 bases sitting between them. The CDR3 spans 16 residues. CDR3 sequence (DNA): TGTGCCAGCAGTTCGGTGGAGGGTTTTTCCTACAATGAGCAGTTCTTC. Translated: CASSSVEGFSYNEQFF. The entire variable domain, with the rest obtained from reference TRBV28 and TRBJ2-1, is as follows: DVKVTQSSRYLVKRTGEKVFLECVQDMDHENMFWYRQDPGLGLRLIYFSYDVKMKEKGDIPEGYSVSREKKERFSLILESASTNQTSMYLCASSSVEGFSYNEQFFGPGTRLTVL.

This clonotype was picked up a small number of times. V usage is TRBV28 and J usage is TRBJ2-7; 12 bases agree with TRBD1. The V gene end was trimmed by 2 bases and the J gene end by 7 bases; junction bases not matched to a gene: 12. This CDR3 spans 17 amino acids. Germline V gene lookup returns CDR1 MDHEN and CDR2 SYDVKM. The CDR3 DNA reads TGTGCCAGCAGTTTACTCCATCCGGGACAGGGGGCGAGGGAGCAGTACTTC. Translating it yields CASSLLHPGQGAREQYF.

This clonotype has ten or more counts. The V call is TRBV3-1, the J call TRBJ1-5; 8 bases are shared with TRBD1. V lost 4 bases to trimming and J lost 7 bases; unmatched junction nucleotides: 6. This CDR3 is built from 14 residues. Germline-derived CDR1 and CDR2 are LGHDT and YNNKEL (reference sequence). DNA of the CDR3: TGTGCCAGCAGCCCGGACAGGGTCTTACAGCCCCAGCATTTT. Protein sequence: CASSPDRVLQPQHF.

This clonotype was detected many times. The V call is TRBV10-2, the J call TRBJ2-1, with D unclear. The CDR3 loop spans 14 amino acids. With 4 bases removed from V and 1 base from J, the gap between germline ends came to 8 bases. The germline V gene encodes CDR1 WSHSY and CDR2 SAAADI. The CDR3 region has the DNA TGCGCCAGCAGTGCTATTGATTCCTACAATGAGCAGTTCTTC. Its translation is CASSAIDSYNEQFF.

There are many counts of this clonotype. This chain links TRBV11-2 with TRBJ2-1; 7 bases agree with TRBD2. The CDR3 length is 14 residues. In germline, CDR1 is SGHAT, CDR2 FQNNGV. With V trimmed by 1 base and J by 5 bases, 2 bases remained unmatched. The chain's CDR3 is CASSLVREHNEQFF. DNA for the CDR3: TGTGCCAGCAGCTTAGTGCGGGAGCACAATGAGCAGTTCTTC.

This clonotype was counted ten times or more. The chain links TRBV11-2 to TRBJ2-1, with D perhaps matching TRBD1 (5 bases). Trimming took off 4 bases at V and 7 bases at J, with 8 bases between the two ends. CDR1 and CDR2 (germline): SGHAT, FQNNGV. CDR3 length equals 12 residues. The CDR3 bases are TGTGCCAGCAGCTCCGACAGTAATGAGCAGTTCTTC. It encodes CASSSDSNEQFF.

This clonotype appeared many times. V and J are TRBV27 and TRBJ2-7, with 10 bases matching TRBD1. Trimming removed 7 bases from V and 7 bases from J; junction bases left unmatched: 10. Germline CDR1 MNHEY, CDR2 SMNVEV (reference sequence). The CDR3 is 14 residues long. The CDR3, as DNA: TGTGCCAGCACCCTCCGGGACAGGGGCGGTGAGCAGTACTTC. Its translation: CASTLRDRGGEQYF.

This clonotype was recorded many times. This chain joins TRBV5-1 and TRBJ1-2, with unresolved D. The CDR3 sequence is 15 residues long. V lost 1 base to trimming and J lost 5 bases, with 15 bases between them. Germline CDR1 and CDR2: SGHRS and YFSETQ. CDR3 sequence reads: CASSLQAGLGYGYTF. In DNA, the CDR3 is TGCGCCAGCAGCTTGCAGGCCGGCCTAGGGTATGGCTACACCTTC.

As to this clonotype: A much more abundant neighbour one base away suggests this may be a read error. The V call is TRBV5-5, the J call TRBJ2-3; tentative D call: TRBD2 (6 bases). The germline V and J ends were trimmed by 3 bases and 4 bases, with 12 bases remaining between them. The CDR3 is 14 amino acids. Looked up from germline, CDR1 is SGHKS and CDR2 is YYEKEE (reference sequence). CDR3 DNA: TGTGCCAGCAGCTGGGTCGGGAGCTCAGATACGCAGTATTTT. It yields the protein CASSWVGSSDTQYF.

Notes on this clonotype: Compared with germline, one end of the junction differs, possibly owing to a read error. The chain is built from TRBV5-1 and TRBJ2-2, with 8 positions matching TRBD1. CDR1 is SGHRS and CDR2 is YFSETQ in the germline V gene. This CDR3 region has 15 residues. The CDR3 sequence is CASSPDRERTRELFF. CDR3 coding DNA: TGCGCCAGCAGCCCGGACAGGGAGCGCACCAGGGAGCTGTTTTTT.

This clonotype was counted at least ten times. The rearrangement joins TRBV5-1 to TRBJ1-1, with D perhaps matching TRBD1 (6 bases). The CDR3 is 15 amino acids. Germline V gene data show CDR1 as SGHRS and CDR2 as YFSETQ. V was pared by 6 bases and J by 3 bases, with 18 bases between. CDR3 in DNA: TGCGCCAGCAACCTACAGACAGGATGGGACACTGAAGCTTTCTTT. It specifies CASNLQTGWDTEAFF.

This clonotype has at least ten counts. This chain links TRBV18 with TRBJ2-1, with 8 positions matching TRBD2. In germline, CDR1 is KGHSH, CDR2 LQKENI. This CDR3 has 13 amino acids. Trimming at V came to 5 bases and at J to 6 bases, leaving 3 bases not matched to a gene. The CDR3 here is CASSSGLGNEQFF. As DNA, the CDR3 is TGTGCCAGCTCATCGGGACTAGGCAATGAGCAGTTCTTC.

This clonotype was picked up many times. This sequence joins TRBV6-5 and TRBJ1-1; no definite D call. Germline V gives CDR1 MNHEY, CDR2 SVGAGI. V lost 1 base and J lost 6, with 6 bases in between. The CDR3 consists of 12 residues. The CDR3 coding sequence is TGTGCCAGCAGTTACTTGGGCTCTGAAGCTTTCTTT. This codes for CASSYLGSEAFF.

The table lists this clonotype with a few counts. The chain joins TRBV6-1 to TRBJ2-2; the match to TRBD2 covers 7 bases. The CDR3 runs to 19 residues. Germline CDR1 and CDR2: MNHNS and SASEGT. J lost 6 bases, V lost 2 bases, and 18 bases had no gene match. This CDR3 is CASSELWGGSNSFPGELFF. The CDR3 DNA is TGTGCCAGCAGTGAACTTTGGGGCGGGAGTAACTCTTTTCCCGGGGAGCTGTTTTTT.

This clonotype has a count of ten or more. The V gene is TRBV18, the J gene TRBJ2-5; the D is unclear. The CDR3 covers 15 residues. V was pared by 1 base and J by 5 bases, with 14 bases between. The germline V gene has CDR1 KGHSH and CDR2 LQKENI. The CDR3 is CASSPRSRAGETQYF. CDR3 nucleotide sequence: TGTGCCAGCTCACCACGAAGTAGGGCTGGCGAGACCCAGTACTTC.

This clonotype was observed many times. The J gene is TRBJ2-1, the V gene TRBV14, with TRBD2 identical over 7 bases. V shed 2 bases, J shed 7 bases, and the junction held 23 bases outside the gene matches. The V gene's germline CDR1 is SGHDN and CDR2 FVKESK. The CDR3 length is 20 residues. CDR3 residues: CASSQFSGRAGSGSGNEQFF. CDR3 bases: TGTGCCAGCAGCCAATTCTCGGGGAGGGCCGGATCTGGTTCTGGAAATGAGCAGTTCTTC.

This clonotype came up many times. The J gene is TRBJ1-4, the V gene TRBV5-1, with 8 bases aligning to TRBD1. Trimming cost V 5 bases and J 3 bases; bases outside gene matches: 0. Germline lookup yields CDR1 SGHRS and CDR2 YFSETQ. This CDR3 has 13 residues. CDR3 in amino acids: CASRTGANEKLFF. CDR3 DNA: TGCGCCAGCAGGACAGGGGCTAATGAAAAACTGTTTTTT.

This clonotype appeared many times. The V call is TRBV28, the J call TRBJ2-1, with 8 bases identical to TRBD2. In germline, CDR1 is MDHEN, CDR2 SYDVKM. V shed 5 bases and J 16 bases; nucleotides not matched to a gene: 10. CDR3 size: 12 residues. DNA for the CDR3: TGTGCCAGCAGTCAGCTCGGGAGGGCGGGATTCTTC. This encodes CASSQLGRAGFF.

This clonotype was detected only a few times. This chain links TRBV28 with TRBJ2-3; 9 positions match TRBD2. Trimming cost V 3 bases and J 3 bases; bases outside gene matches: 7. This CDR3 spans 16 amino acids. CDR1 is MDHEN and CDR2 is SYDVKM in the germline V gene. CDR3 sequence: CASSLPLAGRTDTQYF. CDR3 DNA sequence: TGTGCCAGCAGTTTGCCCCTAGCGGGGAGGACAGATACGCAGTATTTT. Variable domain in full (rest from reference TRBV28 and TRBJ2-3): DVKVTQSSRYLVKRTGEKVFLECVQDMDHENMFWYRQDPGLGLRLIYFSYDVKMKEKGDIPEGYSVSREKKERFSLILESASTNQTSMYLCASSLPLAGRTDTQYFGPGTRLTVL.

This clonotype has at least ten counts. In DNA, the CDR3 is TGTGCCAGCAGCTTAGATAGCCTAGCGGGATCACCACGAAGCTCCTACAATGAGCAGTTCTTC. The encoded protein is CASSLDSLAGSPRSSYNEQFF. The chain carries TRBV7-6 and TRBJ2-1, with 9 nucleotides matching TRBD2. Unmatched junction bases numbered 16, after V lost 1 base and J lost 0 bases. CDR1 and CDR2 from the germline V gene are SGHVS and FNYEAQ. CDR3 length equals 21 residues.

Many counts were recorded for this clonotype. The chain is built from TRBV5-4 and TRBJ2-1, with 9 positions matching TRBD2. V lost 2 bases to trimming and J lost 4 bases; unmatched junction nucleotides: 4. Per germline, CDR1 SGHNT and CDR2 YYREEE (reference sequence). The CDR3 totals 15 residues. In DNA form, the CDR3 reads TGTGCCAGCAGCTTTAAGCGGGAGGTGTACAATGAGCAGTTCTTC. Translated, it gives CASSFKREVYNEQFF.

This clonotype was counted many times. Being one base from a much bigger clone, this may be a read error. The rearrangement links TRBV29-1 to TRBJ2-5; no reliable D call. The CDR3 has 9 amino acids. Germline-derived CDR1 and CDR2 are SQVTM and ANQGSEA. This CDR3 reads CSGEETQYF. The CDR3 coding sequence is TGCAGCGGTGAAGAGACCCAGTACTTC.

This clonotype was recorded many times. The chain carries TRBV27 and TRBJ1-5; TRBD1 matches 8 bases. Germline V gene sequence: CDR1 MNHEY, CDR2 SMNVEV (reference sequence). V lost 3 bases to trimming and J lost 2 bases; unmatched junction nucleotides: 12. The CDR3 spans 18 residues. CDR3 coding DNA: TGTGCCAGCAGTTTTAGGAGGACAGGGTGGGATGGCAATCAGCCCCAGCATTTT. Translating gives CASSFRRTGWDGNQPQHF.